This entry features one TCR beta chain sequence. For each CDR3 protein, TCRdb gives one entry from its re-call of the 5' RACE reads, without DNA. In all, the sample yields about 370,000 distinct CDR3 sequences. This sample was included in a study of T cells expressing NK-cell markers. Germline V gene sequence: CDR1 MNHEY, CDR2 SVGAGI. The CDR3 covers 15 residues. The chain has TRBV6-5 and TRBJ1-2. This TCR derives from a woman between 50 and 59 years old in good health. Sequenced input: blood T cells: a sorted CD56 or NKG2C T cell subset, CD4+ or CD8+ T cells, or bulk PBMC T cells (not recorded which). CDR3 in amino acids: CASSSQGGANYGYTF.